This passage covers 32 T cell receptor beta chains from one sample sequenced in a study of cytomegalovirus exposure and HLA in healthy donors. Primers included in the PCR were 60 Vbeta and 13 Jbeta primers. Data came from immunoSEQ multiplex PCR; TCRdb stores just in-frame clones and leaves some out. The sample includes 150,000 to 200,000 clones, approximately 84% of them seen just once. Sequenced sample: PBMCs. The receptors come from a girl under 18 in good health and CMV-seropositive.

The rearrangement joins TRBV30 to TRBJ1-6, with D uncertain. The V gene lost 1 base and the J gene lost 10 bases, with 8 bases spanning the gap. The germline CDR1 and CDR2 sequences are GTSNPN and SVGIG (reference sequence). There are 12 residues in the CDR3. Here the CDR3 DNA reads TGTGCCTGGAGTGCCCCCAGATCACCCCTCCACTTT. It translates to CAWSAPRSPLHF. The full variable domain, with the rest looked up from reference TRBV30 and TRBJ1-6, is SQTIHQWPATLVQPVGSPLSLECTVEGTSNPNLYWYRQAAGRGLQLLFYSVGIGQISSEVPQNLSASRPQDRQFILSSKKLLLSDSGFYLCAWSAPRSPLHFGNGTRLTVT.

The chain uses TRBV30 and TRBJ1-2; possible D gene TRBD1, 5 bases. Germline CDR1 and CDR2: GTSNPN and SVGIG (reference sequence). The CDR3 consists of 13 residues. V lost 4 bases and J 5 bases, leaving 14 bases between the germline ends. The CDR3, as DNA: TGTGCCTGGATAAGGCAGGGAATGTATGGCTACACCTTC. As protein: CAWIRQGMYGYTF.

This clone was detected only a few times. This sequence joins TRBV9 and TRBJ2-5; 11 nucleotides match TRBD2. CDR1 is SGDLS, CDR2 YYNGEE, per germline. This CDR3 spans 14 amino acids. Unmatched junction bases numbered 2, after V lost 3 bases and J lost 4 bases. The CDR3 DNA is TGTGCCAGCAGCGACCTAGCGGGGGGAGAGACCCAGTACTTC. Its protein is CASSDLAGGETQYF.

This chain links TRBV7-2 with TRBJ2-7; TRBD2 matches 11 bases. CDR3 length: 17 residues. With V trimmed by 5 bases and J by 6 bases, 15 bases remained unmatched. Germline V gives CDR1 SGHTA, CDR2 FQGNSA. The CDR3: CASSVGGASGGQGEQYF. For the CDR3, the DNA is TGTGCCAGCAGCGTAGGGGGGGCTAGCGGGGGGCAAGGCGAGCAGTACTTC.

This clone was seen once. The rearrangement links TRBV29-1 to TRBJ1-1, with 8 bases that match TRBD1. Germline V gene lookup returns CDR1 SQVTM and CDR2 ANQGSEA. The V gene end was trimmed by 7 bases and the J gene end by 4 bases; junction bases not matched to a gene: 5. The CDR3 runs to 12 residues. In DNA, the CDR3 is TGCAGCGCCGACAGGGGCGGCACTGAAGCTTTCTTT. Amino acid sequence: CSADRGGTEAFF.

This sequence joins TRBV30 and TRBJ2-7; TRBD1 matches 10 bases. The junction had 7 bases not matched to a gene; V was cut back by 7 bases and J by 4 bases. CDR1 is GTSNPN, CDR2 SVGIG, per germline (reference sequence). This CDR3 is built from 13 residues. As DNA, the CDR3 is TGTGCCTTGCGGACAGGGGGTGGGTACGAGCAGTACTTC. It is translated as CALRTGGGYEQYF.

This clone is a singleton in its sample. J is TRBJ1-1 and V is TRBV5-1; 9 nucleotides match TRBD1. The V gene's germline CDR1 is SGHRS and CDR2 YFSETQ. The trim removed 4 bases at V and 2 bases at J, leaving 6 bases unmatched. This CDR3 region has 15 residues. DNA of the CDR3: TGCGCCAGCAGCGCCGGGGACAGGGATAACACTGAAGCTTTCTTT. This encodes CASSAGDRDNTEAFF.

V usage is TRBV10-3 and J usage is TRBJ2-5; 15 bases are shared with TRBD2. Germline V lookup: CDR1 ENHRY, CDR2 SYGVKD. The V and J ends lost 10 bases and 4 bases, in that order; junction bases with no gene match: 10. The CDR3 is 16 residues long. CDR3 DNA: TGTGCCACCGAGCCAGGACTAGCGGGGGGGAGAGAGACCCAGTACTTC. It yields the protein CATEPGLAGGRETQYF.

This chain joins TRBV4-1 and TRBJ2-1; D might be TRBD2 (5 bases). Germline V gives CDR1 MGHRA, CDR2 YSYEKL. Trimming removed 1 base at V and 6 bases at J, with 10 bases between. This CDR3 contains 14 residues. This chain's CDR3 is CASSQGSGFNEQFF. Here the CDR3 DNA reads TGCGCCAGCAGCCAAGGTTCGGGGTTCAATGAGCAGTTCTTC.

This rearrangement joins TRBV27 to TRBJ2-7, with TRBD1 as a possible D gene (5 bases). CDR3 length: 13 amino acids. Looked up from germline, CDR1 is MNHEY and CDR2 is SMNVEV (reference sequence). V gave up 5 bases and J gave up 1 base, with 9 bases separating them. CDR3 residues: CASSTGLSYEQYF. CDR3 in DNA: TGTGCCAGCAGTACAGGCCTTTCCTACGAGCAGTACTTC.

V gene TRBV5-1 combines with J gene TRBJ1-1; D is ambiguous. In germline, CDR1 is SGHRS, CDR2 YFSETQ. This CDR3 is 15 amino acids long. Trimming removed 0 bases at V and 5 bases at J, with 14 bases between. CDR3 coding DNA: TGCGCCAGCAGCTTGGGAAAAGGGAGTAGTACTGAAGCTTTCTTT. It specifies CASSLGKGSSTEAFF.

The chain carries TRBV7-9 and TRBJ2-1, with 12 nucleotides matching TRBD2. V shed 1 base and J 7 bases; nucleotides not matched to a gene: 5. The CDR3 is made up of 16 amino acids. In germline, CDR1 is SEHNR, CDR2 FQNEAQ (reference sequence). CDR3 sequence: CASSLVELAGGNEQFF. Written as DNA, the CDR3 is TGTGCCAGCAGCTTAGTGGAGCTAGCGGGGGGGAATGAGCAGTTCTTC.

The chain employs TRBV18 and TRBJ2-7; D unresolved. The CDR3 extends over 12 amino acids. Germline CDR1 reads KGHSH; CDR2 reads LQKENI. The V and J ends lost 3 bases and 8 bases respectively, with 11 bases between them. CDR3 residues: CASSPLVDKQYF. The CDR3 DNA reads as TGTGCCAGCTCACCGCTCGTCGACAAGCAGTACTTC.

This clone was detected only once. The chain joins TRBV10-3 to TRBJ2-7, with D perhaps matching TRBD2 (6 bases). Trimming left V 1 base short and J 5 bases short, with 18 bases between. The CDR3 consists of 16 residues. The germline V gene has CDR1 ENHRY and CDR2 SYGVKD. This CDR3 reads CAISELPAWEVNEQYF. CDR3 DNA sequence: TGTGCCATCAGTGAGTTGCCGGCTTGGGAGGTTAACGAGCAGTACTTC.

The CDR3, as DNA: TGTGCCAGCAGCTTAAGACTAGCGGGGGTCGGTGAGCAGTTCTTC. Translation gives CASSLRLAGVGEQFF. This chain joins TRBV7-3 and TRBJ2-1; 12 nucleotides line up with TRBD2. The V gene end was trimmed by 1 base and the J gene end by 9 bases; junction bases not matched to a gene: 4. CDR3 length: 15 amino acids. CDR1 and CDR2 from the germline V gene are SGHTA and FQGTGA.

The V and J genes are TRBV10-3 and TRBJ2-5; 12 nucleotides agree with TRBD2. Germline V gene sequence: CDR1 ENHRY, CDR2 SYGVKD. The CDR3 runs 16 residues. V lost 6 bases, J lost 5 bases, and 10 bases stayed unmatched. For the CDR3, the DNA is TGTGCCATCAGCCCCGGACTAGCGGGGCTGGAGGAGACCCAGTACTTC. It codes for CAISPGLAGLEETQYF.

The chain links TRBV14 to TRBJ1-6; D call uncertain. Trimming removed 0 bases from V and 10 bases from J, with 10 bases in between. Looked up from germline, CDR1 is SGHDN and CDR2 is FVKESK. The CDR3 is 14 residues long. The CDR3: CASSQDYIESPLHF. DNA for the CDR3: TGTGCCAGCAGCCAAGACTATATTGAGTCACCCCTCCACTTT. Drawing the rest from reference TRBV14 and TRBJ1-6, the complete variable domain is EAGVTQFPSHSVIEKGQTVTLRCDPISGHDNLYWYRRVMGKEIKFLLHFVKESKQDESGMPNNRFLAERTGGTYSTLKVQPAELEDSGVYFCASSQDYIESPLHFGNGTRLTVT.

This clone was observed a single time. J is TRBJ2-7 and V is TRBV27, with 10 bases identical to TRBD1. V was clipped by 1 base and J by 4 bases; unmatched bases: 4. The CDR3 runs 15 residues. The germline CDR1 and CDR2 sequences are MNHEY and SMNVEV (reference sequence). Here the CDR3 reads CASSLFRQGAYEQYF. The CDR3 nucleotides read TGTGCCAGCAGTTTATTCCGACAGGGGGCGTACGAGCAGTACTTC.

The chain joins TRBV11-2 to TRBJ2-3, with a tentative D call TRBD2 (5 bases). This CDR3 is 15 amino acids long. V lost 3 bases, J lost 6 bases, and 16 bases lay in between. The germline gives CDR1 SGHAT, CDR2 FQNNGV. The CDR3 is CASSFPSLGQDTQYF. Written as DNA, the CDR3 is TGTGCCAGCAGCTTCCCTAGCTTGGGTCAGGATACGCAGTATTTT.

The chain links TRBV2 to TRBJ1-1; TRBD1 matches at 9 bases. Germline assignment: CDR1 SNHLY and CDR2 FYNNEI. The ends lost 7 bases at V and 0 bases at J; junction bases unmatched: 18. The CDR3 totals 19 residues. The CDR3 sequence: CASTYNKDRGFRMNTEAFF. The CDR3, as DNA: TGTGCCAGCACCTACAATAAGGACAGGGGATTTAGAATGAACACTGAAGCTTTCTTT.

The gene calls are TRBV6-1 and TRBJ2-7; D is undetermined. Trimming took off 4 bases at V and 3 bases at J, with 7 bases between the two ends. Germline loops: CDR1 MNHNS, CDR2 SASEGT. CDR3 length equals 12 residues. CDR3 DNA: TGTGCCAGCAGTGGAGTGAGCTACGAGCAGTACTTC. It translates to CASSGVSYEQYF.

V and J are TRBV7-9 and TRBJ1-1; TRBD1 is a possible D gene (6 bases). Germline values: CDR1 SEHNR, CDR2 FQNEAQ (reference sequence). There are 14 residues in the CDR3. V was cut by 3 bases and J by 5 bases, with 13 bases left in between. This chain's CDR3 is CASSLGGGGTEAFF. The DNA for the CDR3 is TGTGCCAGCAGCTTGGGAGGGGGAGGGACTGAAGCTTTCTTT.

This clone was picked up one time. One end of the junction fails to match germline, which may point to a read error. The chain recombines TRBV5-6 with TRBJ2-7; D may be TRBD1 (6 bases). Germline V CDR1 and CDR2: SGHDT, YYEEEE. This CDR3 region has 17 residues. CDR3 nucleotide sequence: TGTGCCAGCAGCTCCAATAGTTTGTGGGACACTGGGTACGAGCAGTGCTTC. Its translation: CASSSNSLWDTGYEQCF.

The genes are TRBV6-5 and TRBJ1-3, with D uncertain. Germline CDR1 MNHEY, CDR2 SVGAGI. The length of the CDR3 is 14 residues. The V end was cut by 6 bases, the J end by 4 bases, with 13 bases between. The CDR3 bases are TGTGCCAGCAGGGAGATCTCTAAAGGAAACACCATATATTTT. Its protein product is CASREISKGNTIYF.

The chain employs TRBV29-1 and TRBJ1-2; D is uncertain. The CDR3 covers 12 residues. The V gene lost 0 bases and the J gene lost 9 bases, with 11 bases spanning the gap. Germline V lookup: CDR1 SQVTM, CDR2 ANQGSEA. The CDR3 DNA reads TGCAGCGTTGAAGAAGTAGCCAGACGCTACACCTTC. The encoded protein is CSVEEVARRYTF.

V is TRBV10-1 and J is TRBJ2-5, with a possible D match to TRBD1 (5 bases). CDR3 length: 14 residues. V gave up 3 bases and J gave up 3 bases, with 11 bases separating them. Per the germline V gene, CDR1 is WNHNN and CDR2 is SYGVQD (reference sequence). CDR3 amino acids: CASSDSKGEETQYF. The CDR3 nucleotides read TGCGCCAGCAGTGATAGTAAAGGGGAAGAGACCCAGTACTTC.

This clone was seen only once. The chain uses TRBV5-6 and TRBJ1-1; 7 positions agree with TRBD1. V gave up 4 bases and J gave up 4 bases; unmatched junction bases: 4. The CDR3 runs to 13 residues. CDR1 and CDR2 from the germline V gene are SGHDT and YYEEEE. In DNA, the CDR3 is TGTGCCAGCAGCCTTAACAGGGGCACTGAAGCTTTCTTT. Translation: CASSLNRGTEAFF. The full variable domain, with the rest looked up from reference TRBV5-6 and TRBJ1-1, is DAGVTQSPTHLIKTRGQQVTLRCSPKSGHDTVSWYQQALGQGPQFIFQYYEEEERQRGNFPDRFSGHQFPNYSSELNVNALLLGDSALYLCASSLNRGTEAFFGQGTRLTVV.

V usage is TRBV13 and J usage is TRBJ1-2, with 8 bases fitting TRBD1. V lost 2 bases and J lost 6; bases outside the gene matches: 2. Germline CDR1 PRHDT, CDR2 FYEKMQ (reference sequence). This CDR3 is 13 amino acids long. DNA of the CDR3: TGTGCCAGCAGCTTATACAGGGGGAATGGCTACACCTTC. The encoded protein is CASSLYRGNGYTF.

The chain is built from TRBV20-1 and TRBJ1-2, with D unresolved. V lost 4 bases and J lost 7, with 10 bases in between. The CDR3 runs 11 residues. Germline CDR1 reads DFQATT; CDR2 reads SNEGSKA (reference sequence). CDR3 residues: CSAKTSGGYTF. CDR3 DNA sequence: TGCAGTGCTAAAACGAGTGGTGGCTACACCTTC.

The CDR3 DNA follows: TGTGCCAGCAGAAAAGCGGGGGGGTACAATGAGCAGTTCTTC. Encoded protein: CASRKAGGYNEQFF. V and J are TRBV2 and TRBJ2-1; 10 bases align to TRBD2. V shed 6 bases and J 4 bases; nucleotides not matched to a gene: 3. The V gene's germline CDR1 is SNHLY and CDR2 FYNNEI. The CDR3 loop spans 14 amino acids.

This rearrangement joins TRBV5-1 to TRBJ1-1, with 7 bases that match TRBD1. V shed 2 bases and J 0 bases; nucleotides not matched to a gene: 4. This CDR3 comprises 15 residues. The V gene's germline CDR1 is SGHRS and CDR2 YFSETQ. The CDR3 DNA follows: TGCGCCAGCAGCTTACGGACAGGATTGAACACTGAAGCTTTCTTT. It specifies CASSLRTGLNTEAFF. Full variable domain (missing parts from reference TRBV5-1 and TRBJ1-1): KAGVTQTPRYLIKTRGQQVTLSCSPISGHRSVSWYQQTPGQGLQFLFEYFSETQRNKGNFPGRFSGRQFSNSRSEMNVSTLELGDSALYLCASSLRTGLNTEAFFGQGTRLTVV.

CDR3 sequence reads: CASSFDRSTNEKLFF. The CDR3 DNA follows: TGTGCCAGCAGTTTTGACAGGTCTACTAATGAAAAACTGTTTTTT. The chain employs TRBV27 and TRBJ1-4; possibly TRBD1 for D (6 bases). Germline V gene data show CDR1 as MNHEY and CDR2 as SMNVEV (reference sequence). CDR3 length: 15 amino acids. The germline V and J ends were trimmed by 3 bases and 2 bases, with 10 bases remaining between them.